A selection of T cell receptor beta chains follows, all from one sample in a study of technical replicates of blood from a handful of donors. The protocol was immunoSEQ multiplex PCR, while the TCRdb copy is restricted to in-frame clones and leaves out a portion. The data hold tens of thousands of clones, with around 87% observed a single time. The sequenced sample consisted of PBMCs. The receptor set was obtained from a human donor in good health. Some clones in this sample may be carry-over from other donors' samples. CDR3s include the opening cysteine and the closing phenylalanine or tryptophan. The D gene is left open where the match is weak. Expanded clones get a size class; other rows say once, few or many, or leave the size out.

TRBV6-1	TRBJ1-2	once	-	TGTGCCAGCAGGCCAGGTAACTATGGCTACACCTTC	CASRPGNYGYTF
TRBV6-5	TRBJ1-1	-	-	TGTGCCAGCAGGCAGGACAGCATGAACACTGAAGCTTTCTTT	CASRQDSMNTEAFF
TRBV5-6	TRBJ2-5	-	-	TGTGCCAGCAGTCTTGTCGAGGAGACCCAGTACTTC	CASSLVEETQYF
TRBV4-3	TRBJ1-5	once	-	TGCGCCAGCAGCCAAGCGGCGGGGGGGAATCAGCCCCAGCATTTT	CASSQAAGGNQPQHF
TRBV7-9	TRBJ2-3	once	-	TGTGCCAGCAGCCAAGGACTTTCTACGGATACGCAGTATTTT	CASSQGLSTDTQYF
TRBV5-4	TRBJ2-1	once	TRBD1	TGTGCCAGCAGCATGGGACAGGGGGCCTCGGATGAGCAGTTCTTC	CASSMGQGASDEQFF
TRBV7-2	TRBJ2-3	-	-	TGTGCCAGCAGCTTATCCTACTTAACAGATACGCAGTATTTT	CASSLSYLTDTQYF
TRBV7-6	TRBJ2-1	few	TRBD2	TGTGCCAGCAGCTTCGGGCTAGCGGGGGAGTCACCTCCATACAATGAGCAGTTCTTC	CASSFGLAGESPPYNEQFF
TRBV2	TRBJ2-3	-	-	TGTGCCAGCAGTGCCACTCGACTAGCAGATACGCAGTATTTT	CASSATRLADTQYF
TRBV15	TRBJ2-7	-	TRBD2	TGTGCCACCAGCAGCGGGACTAGCGGGGCCAACGAGCAGTACTTC	CATSSGTSGANEQYF
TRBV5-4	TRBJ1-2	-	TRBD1	TGTGCCAGCAGCTGGGACAGGGCGAACTATGGCTACACCTTC	CASSWDRANYGYTF
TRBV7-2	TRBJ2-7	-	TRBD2	TGTGCCAGCAGCCTCTTAGGGGCGGGAGGGGTCGCCGAGCAGTACTTC	CASSLLGAGGVAEQYF
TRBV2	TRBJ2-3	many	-	TGTGCCAGCAGCGCGCCCGCAGATACGCAGTATTTT	CASSAPADTQYF
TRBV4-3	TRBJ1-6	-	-	TGCGCCAGCAGCCAGGTGATTGGTCAGAATTCACCCCTCCACTTT	CASSQVIGQNSPLHF
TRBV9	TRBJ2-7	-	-	TGTGCCAGCAGCGTAGGCCCCAGTTCCTACGAGCAGTACTTC	CASSVGPSSYEQYF
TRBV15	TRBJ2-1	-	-	TGTGCCACCAGCAGAGATTCGTCCAGGGTGACCTACAATGAGCAGTTCTTC	CATSRDSSRVTYNEQFF
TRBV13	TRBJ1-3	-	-	TGTGCCAGCAGCTCGGTACAGGGATCCGGAAACACCATATATTTT	CASSSVQGSGNTIYF
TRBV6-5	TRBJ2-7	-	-	TGTGCCAGCAGTTACGGGGGTTCTAGCGTCAACGAGCAGTACTTC	CASSYGGSSVNEQYF
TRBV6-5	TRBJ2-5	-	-	TGTGCCAGCAACCCCTCCGTGGGCGCAAAGACCCAGTACTTC	CASNPSVGAKTQYF
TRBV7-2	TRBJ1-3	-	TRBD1	TGTGCCAGCAGCTCACAGGGGGCATCTGGAAACACCATATATTTT	CASSSQGASGNTIYF
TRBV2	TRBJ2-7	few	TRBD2	TGTGCCAACAGGTGGACTAGCGAGACCTACGAGCAGTACTTC	CANRWTSETYEQYF
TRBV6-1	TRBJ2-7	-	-	TGTGCCAGCAGGGCCCAGGGGTACGAGCAGTACTTC	CASRAQGYEQYF
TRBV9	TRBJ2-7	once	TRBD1	TGTGCCAGCAGCGGCGGACAGGGGGACGAGCAGTACTTC	CASSGGQGDEQYF
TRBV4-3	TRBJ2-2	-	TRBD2	TGCGCCAGCAGCGCCACTAGCGGGGGGGCCTCGAACACCGGGGAGCTGTTTTTT	CASSATSGGASNTGELFF
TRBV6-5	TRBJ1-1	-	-	TGTGCCAGCAGTTATGGGATGGGACTGCGGAACACTGAAGCTTTCTTT	CASSYGMGLRNTEAFF
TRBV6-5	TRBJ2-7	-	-	TGTGCCAGCAGTTACAGGGCGGGGTACGAGCAGTACTTC	CASSYRAGYEQYF
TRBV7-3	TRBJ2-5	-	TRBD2	TGTGCCAGCAGGCCGGGACTAGCGGGTGTCACTCAAGAGACCCAGTACTTC	CASRPGLAGVTQETQYF
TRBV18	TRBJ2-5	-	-	TGTGCCAGCTCACCGGTAGAGTTTCGCGAGACCCAGTACTTC	CASSPVEFRETQYF
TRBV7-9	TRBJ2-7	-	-	TGTGCCAGCCGGCGGGATAACTCCTACGAGCAGTACTTC	CASRRDNSYEQYF
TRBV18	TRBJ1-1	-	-	TGTGCCAGCTCACCCGACAAACACACTGAAGCTTTCTTT	CASSPDKHTEAFF
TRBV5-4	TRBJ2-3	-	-	TGTGCCAGCATCGATCGTATGAGGGGGGATACGCAGTATTTT	CASIDRMRGDTQYF
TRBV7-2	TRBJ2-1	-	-	TGTGCCAGCAGCTTAGCGGCGACAGTTTACAATGAGCAGTTCTTC	CASSLAATVYNEQFF
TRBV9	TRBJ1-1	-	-	TGTGCCAGCAGCGCCTCTTTTGGAGAACTAGACGCTGAAGCTTTCTTT	CASSASFGELDAEAFF
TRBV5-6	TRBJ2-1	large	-	TGTGCCAGCAGCCCTGGACTACCCAACGATGAGCAGTTCTTC	CASSPGLPNDEQFF
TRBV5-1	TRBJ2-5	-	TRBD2	TGCGCCAGCAGCTCAAAACTAGCGGTTGGAGAGACCCAGTACTTC	CASSSKLAVGETQYF
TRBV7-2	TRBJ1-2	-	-	TGTGCCAGCAGCTTGGGGGGGGGCAGGGGCGGCTACACCTTC	CASSLGGGRGGYTF
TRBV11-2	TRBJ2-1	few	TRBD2	TGTGCCAGCGTCTCCCTGGCGGGGGGGCTGCATGAGCAGTTCTTC	CASVSLAGGLHEQFF
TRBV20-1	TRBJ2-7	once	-	TGCAGTGCTTCCCGGGGGTACGAGCAGTACTTC	CSASRGYEQYF
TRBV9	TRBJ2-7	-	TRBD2	TGTGCCAGCAGTGGAATCGGGGGGGAGCAGTACTTC	CASSGIGGEQYF
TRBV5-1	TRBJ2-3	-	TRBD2	TGCGCCAGCAGCGTGGCCGGGACTAGCGGGATACTCACAGATACGCAGTATTTT	CASSVAGTSGILTDTQYF
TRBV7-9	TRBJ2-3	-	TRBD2	TGTGCCAGCAGCTGGGAGCGGGGGGGCCGGCCAGATACGCAGTATTTT	CASSWERGGRPDTQYF
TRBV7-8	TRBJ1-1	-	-	TGTGCCAGCAGCTTAGGAGCTCCGAACACTGAAGCTTTCTTT	CASSLGAPNTEAFF
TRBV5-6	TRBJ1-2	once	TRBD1	TGTGCCAGCAGCTTTGAGACAGGGGCAAACTATGGCTACACCTTC	CASSFETGANYGYTF
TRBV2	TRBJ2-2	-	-	TGTGCCAGCAGTGAACGGGCGAACACCGGGGAGCTGTTTTTT	CASSERANTGELFF
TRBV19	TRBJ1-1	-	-	TGTGCCAGTAGTGTGCCCCGGGGGGAGTACACTGAAGCTTTCTTT	CASSVPRGEYTEAFF
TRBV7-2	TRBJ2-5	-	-	TGTGCCAGCAGCTTAGGGGGGGGGAGCGGGACATACTTC	CASSLGGGSGTYF
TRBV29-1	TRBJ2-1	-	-	TGCAGCGTGGTTGAGGACAGACACAATGAGCAGTTCTTC	CSVVEDRHNEQFF
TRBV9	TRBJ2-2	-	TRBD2	TGTGCCAGCAGCGTAGGGGCTAGCGGACCATCCTACGGGGAGCTGTTTTTT	CASSVGASGPSYGELFF
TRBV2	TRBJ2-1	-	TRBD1	TGTGCCAGCAGAGGGACAGGGAGCAACAATGAGCAGTTCTTC	CASRGTGSNNEQFF
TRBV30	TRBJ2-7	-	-	TGTGCCTGGAGTGCGGGAGTCCCGGCGCAGTACTTC	CAWSAGVPAQYF
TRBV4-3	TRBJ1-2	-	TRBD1	TGCGCCAGCAGCCCGTCGGGACAGGGAATCTATGGCTACACCTTC	CASSPSGQGIYGYTF
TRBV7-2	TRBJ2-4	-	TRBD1	TGTGCCAGCAGCTTTCAGACAGGGACCCTAGCCAAAAACATTCAGTACTTC	CASSFQTGTLAKNIQYF
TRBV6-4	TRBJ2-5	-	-	TGTGCCAGCAGTCTAGGGGCAGGGGAGACCCAGTACTTC	CASSLGAGETQYF